Included here is one TCR beta chain sequence, with context. As yet, its antigen is unknown. V was shortened by 0 bases and J by 3 bases, with 9 bases between the two germline ends. Germline-derived CDR1 and CDR2 are SGHNT and YYREEE (reference sequence). CDR3 length: 14 residues. The sample originates from a study of shared clonotypes between healthy human individuals. Turning to the study itself: Samples came from two female and three male donors aged 18 to 49.

Some clones are missing from TCRdb's copy, which holds only in-frame ones; the method was immunoSEQ multiplex PCR. Here the sample spans 2 million to 2.5 million clones, 85% to 95% being singletons. General observations from the study: Across several donors, naive CD4 shared approximately 4.5%, naive CD8 more than 3%, memory CD4 roughly 2.4%, memory CD8 0.4% to 0.5%. Naive subsets generally had larger estimated richness than memory subsets.

A split of CD4+ cells into CD45RA+ naive and CD45RA-negative memory subsets was performed. The source material was naive CD4+ T cells from PBMCs. Sample subset: CD45RA+ positively selected. V gene TRBV5-4 combines with J gene TRBJ1-2; D not resolved. The source is a man aged 18 to 30 in good health. Some clones in this sample may be carry-over from other donors' samples. CDR3 sequence: CASSLESWDYGYTF. CDR3 DNA: TGTGCCAGCAGCTTGGAAAGCTGGGACTATGGCTACACCTTC. Looking up the rest from reference TRBV5-4 and TRBJ1-2 gives the full variable domain: ETGVTQSPTHLIKTRGQQVTLRCSSQSGHNTVSWYQQALGQGPQFIFQYYREEENGRGNFPPRFSGLQFPNYSSELNVNALELDDSALYLCASSLESWDYGYTFGSGTRLTVV.